The 21 T cell receptor beta chains below all came from one sample that was sequenced in a study of blood T cell repertoires in COVID-19 (dated by TCRdb to between 2020 and 2021). Libraries were built with the immunoSEQ multiplex PCR assay. TCRdb stores this immuneACCESS table with in-frame sequences only. Part of the clones is absent; in the studies checked, under half of the shortfall reflects unresolved V genes, and no reason is known for the rest. This sample gives fewer than 300,000 clones in total; around 90% of them show up just once. The top ten clonotypes cover approximately 2.4% of the sample. The sample comprised PBMCs or T cells enriched from blood (not recorded which). The source of these receptors is a middle-aged woman with acute COVID-19.

On this clone itself: Other nucleotide sequences in the sample specify the same CDR3. V usage is TRBV18 and J usage is TRBJ1-1; D is possibly TRBD1 (5 bases). This CDR3 has 14 residues. The V end was cut by 3 bases, the J end by 1 base, with 9 bases between. Germline V lookup: CDR1 KGHSH, CDR2 LQKENI. The CDR3 DNA reads TGTGCCAGCTCACCGCAAACAGGGAACACTGAAGCTTTCTTT. It is translated as CASSPQTGNTEAFF.

This chain joins TRBV9 and TRBJ2-5; 7 nucleotides agree with TRBD1. CDR1 and CDR2 from the germline V gene are SGDLS and YYNGEE. V gave up 0 bases and J gave up 5 bases; unmatched junction bases: 10. This CDR3 has 16 residues. The CDR3 here is CASSVAQGTIGETQYF. The CDR3 DNA is TGTGCCAGCAGCGTAGCACAGGGGACCATCGGGGAGACCCAGTACTTC.

The rearrangement joins TRBV5-6 to TRBJ1-1, with D possibly matching TRBD1 (6 bases). Trimming shortened V by 3 bases and J by 6 bases, and 15 bases separated the two germline ends. This CDR3 is built from 14 residues. Germline CDR1 and CDR2: SGHDT and YYEEEE. The CDR3: CASSYRQALAEAFF. CDR3 coding DNA: TGTGCCAGCAGCTATCGACAGGCTTTAGCTGAAGCTTTCTTT.

The chain combines TRBV27 with TRBJ1-5; a weak D match, TRBD1 (6 bases). V lost 8 bases and J 3 bases, leaving 11 bases between the germline ends. Germline values: CDR1 MNHEY, CDR2 SMNVEV (reference sequence). CDR3 length equals 13 residues. The CDR3 DNA reads as TGTGCCAGCGCAGGGGCGTTCAATCAGCCCCAGCATTTT. It translates to CASAGAFNQPQHF.

This rearrangement joins TRBV9 to TRBJ1-1, with D hard to call. The CDR3 runs 13 residues. V dropped 0 bases and J dropped 1 base, with 4 bases sitting between them. Germline CDR1 reads SGDLS; CDR2 reads YYNGEE. CDR3 in amino acids: CASSVGANTEAFF. CDR3 bases: TGTGCCAGCAGCGTAGGCGCGAACACTGAAGCTTTCTTT.

The chain couples TRBV9 to TRBJ2-5, with TRBD2 matching over 9 bases. V shed 0 bases, J shed 1 base, and the junction held 4 bases outside the gene matches. The length of the CDR3 is 16 residues. CDR1 SGDLS and CDR2 YYNGEE come from the germline V gene. The CDR3 is CASSVAAGGPQETQYF. The CDR3 bases are TGTGCCAGCAGCGTAGCGGCGGGGGGGCCCCAAGAGACCCAGTACTTC.

The rearrangement uses TRBV18 and TRBJ2-3; 8 nucleotides agree with TRBD2. The CDR3 covers 16 residues. V lost 3 bases, J lost 3 bases, and 8 bases stayed unmatched. Per germline, CDR1 KGHSH and CDR2 LQKENI. The CDR3 region is CASSPVAGGGTDTQYF. CDR3 nucleotides: TGTGCCAGCTCACCGGTGGCGGGAGGAGGGACAGATACGCAGTATTTT.

The chain is built from TRBV9 and TRBJ1-1; 7 nucleotides match TRBD1. The germline CDR1 and CDR2 sequences are SGDLS and YYNGEE. With V trimmed by 4 bases and J by 5 bases, 5 bases remained unmatched. CDR3 length: 13 residues. The CDR3 sequence: CASSPTGDTEAFF. The CDR3 coding sequence is TGTGCCAGCAGCCCCACAGGGGATACTGAAGCTTTCTTT.

The V and J genes are TRBV7-2 and TRBJ1-1, with D perhaps TRBD1 (5 bases). Trimming removed 1 base at V and 12 bases at J, with 12 bases between. Germline V gene sequence: CDR1 SGHTA, CDR2 FQGNSA. There are 12 residues in the CDR3. The CDR3 here is CASSLEAGRPFF. The CDR3 bases are TGTGCCAGCAGCTTAGAGGCGGGGCGGCCTTTCTTT.

This chain links TRBV3-1 (or the pseudogene TRBV3-2) with TRBJ1-4, with D possibly matching TRBD1 (6 bases). The CDR3 runs to 14 residues. The germline V gene encodes CDR1 LGHDT and CDR2 YNNKEL (reference sequence). V lost 4 bases to trimming and J lost 6 bases, with 12 bases between them. Written as DNA, the CDR3 is TGTGCCAGCAGCCGAAACCCAGGGGATGAAAAACTGTTTTTT. It encodes CASSRNPGDEKLFF.

The chain employs TRBV5-1 and TRBJ1-1; 9 bases fit TRBD1. V was pared by 4 bases and J by 3 bases, with 7 bases of the junction left unmatched. Germline CDR1 is SGHRS and CDR2 is YFSETQ. The CDR3 extends over 15 amino acids. The CDR3 DNA follows: TGCGCCAGCAGCCCGACGGGACAGGGTTACACTGAAGCTTTCTTT. Translation: CASSPTGQGYTEAFF.

This chain links TRBV3-1 (or the pseudogene TRBV3-2) with TRBJ2-2, with D perhaps TRBD2 (5 bases). V lost 7 bases, J lost 4 bases, and 10 bases lay in between. The CDR3 length is 13 residues. Germline assignment: CDR1 LGHDT and CDR2 YNNKEL (reference sequence). CDR3 sequence reads: CASTPRGTGELFF. The CDR3 DNA sequence: TGTGCCAGCACCCCCCGGGGCACCGGGGAGCTGTTTTTT.

V and J are TRBV5-6 and TRBJ2-7; TRBD2 matches 7 bases. Germline V CDR1 and CDR2: SGHDT, YYEEEE. CDR3 length: 17 residues. Unmatched junction bases numbered 11, after V lost 2 bases and J lost 0 bases. CDR3 sequence reads: CASSFPFKRGDSYEQYF. The CDR3 DNA is TGTGCCAGCAGCTTCCCCTTTAAGCGGGGCGACTCCTACGAGCAGTACTTC.

The genes are TRBV29-1 and TRBJ2-7, with 9 nucleotides matching TRBD2. With 2 bases clipped from V and 6 bases from J, the junction kept 8 bases outside the gene matches. From germline, CDR1 is SQVTM and CDR2 ANQGSEA. The length of the CDR3 is 14 residues. The CDR3 protein is CSVEYAGGAVEQYF. As DNA, the CDR3 is TGCAGCGTTGAATATGCGGGAGGGGCTGTCGAGCAGTACTTC.

This sequence joins TRBV11-1 and TRBJ2-3; the match to TRBD2 covers 7 bases. The germline CDR1 and CDR2 sequences are SGHAT and FQDESV (reference sequence). J gave up 3 bases and V 0 bases, and 0 bases lay outside the gene matches. This CDR3 comprises 14 residues. CDR3 nucleotide sequence: TGTGCCAGCAGCTTAGCGGGGGGGACAGATACGCAGTATTTT. This gives the protein CASSLAGGTDTQYF.

The chain uses TRBV5-1 and TRBJ1-6; TRBD1 aligns across 8 bases. CDR1 and CDR2 from the germline V gene are SGHRS and YFSETQ. The CDR3 is 15 amino acids. The J segment lost 4 bases and the V segment lost 4 bases, leaving 4 bases of the junction unmatched. DNA for the CDR3: TGCGCCAGCAGCGAGGGACAGGCTTATAATTCACCCCTCCACTTT. Translated, it gives CASSEGQAYNSPLHF.

Comments on this clone: Different DNA sequences within this sample yield the same CDR3. This chain connects TRBV7-3 to TRBJ2-1, with TRBD2 identical over 14 bases. The V gene end was trimmed by 2 bases and the J gene end by 0 bases; junction bases not matched to a gene: 9. Germline assignment: CDR1 SGHTA and CDR2 FQGTGA. The CDR3 is made up of 20 amino acids. CDR3 DNA sequence: TGTGCCAGCAGCTTACGGGGGACTAGCGGGGGCCAGAGCTCCTACAATGAGCAGTTCTTC. Its protein is CASSLRGTSGGQSSYNEQFF.

This clone was recorded once. V gene TRBV12-5 combines with J gene TRBJ2-5; 7 bases are a match to TRBD2. The CDR3 sequence is 15 residues long. Germline V gene lookup returns CDR1 LGHNT and CDR2 FRNRAP. Trimming cost V 2 bases and J 3 bases; bases outside gene matches: 6. The DNA for the CDR3 is TGTGCTAGTGGTTTGTCGACCGGGACTAAAGAGACCCAGTACTTC. Translation: CASGLSTGTKETQYF.

Comments on this clone: The same CDR3 arises from other DNA sequences in this sample as well. V gene TRBV6-5 combines with J gene TRBJ1-6, with D hard to call. Germline V gives CDR1 MNHEY, CDR2 SVGAGI. Deletions cut 8 bases from V and 0 bases from J, with 8 bases between. This CDR3 region has 14 residues. The CDR3 protein is CASGQSSYNSPLHF. The CDR3 DNA is TGTGCCAGCGGGCAGAGCTCCTATAATTCACCCCTCCACTTT.

Ten or more counts support this clone. This rearrangement joins TRBV7-2 to TRBJ2-1; 8 nucleotides match TRBD2. Losses at the gene ends were 4 bases for V and 5 bases for J; bases not matched to a gene: 10. The CDR3 loop spans 16 amino acids. Germline CDR1 reads SGHTA; CDR2 reads FQGNSA. For the CDR3, the DNA is TGTGCCAGCAGCTCCGGACTAGCTCGAAGGAACAATGAGCAGTTCTTC. Protein product: CASSSGLARRNNEQFF.

This chain connects TRBV11-3 to TRBJ2-7; D unresolved. Germline V gene sequence: CDR1 SGHNT, CDR2 YENEEA. This CDR3 region has 15 residues. V was pared by 1 base and J by 2 bases, with 12 bases between. The CDR3 coding sequence is TGTGCCAGCAGCTTAGCATCAGGTAGTCCCTACGAGCAGTACTTC. Its translation is CASSLASGSPYEQYF.